Listed below are T cell receptor beta chains from one sample, sequenced in a study of spatial heterogeneity in lung cancer. TCRdb re-called the 5' RACE reads with MiXCR, one entry per CDR3 protein. The table lists about 44,000 distinct CDR3 sequences, roughly an eighth of them singletons. The starting material was PBMCs, obtained at surgery. These receptors were obtained from a male donor with early-stage non-small cell lung cancer. The CDR3 runs from the conserved cysteine through the conserved F or W. Each record gives: D gene, V gene, J gene, clone size, CDR3 DNA, CDR3 protein. The D gene is left open where the match is weak. The size entry is marked missing in some rows and otherwise reads once, few, many or a size class.

d_call: .; v_call: TRBV7-3; j_call: TRBJ2-2; clone_size: .; cdr3_nt: TGTGCCAGCAGCACTGGAGACGGGGCCGGGGAGCTGTTTTTT; cdr3_aa: CASSTGDGAGELFF
d_call: .; v_call: TRBV7-2; j_call: TRBJ1-2; clone_size: few; cdr3_nt: TGTGCCAGCAGCTTAGTGACGGGCCCCTACTATGGCTACACCTTC; cdr3_aa: CASSLVTGPYYGYTF
d_call: .; v_call: TRBV7-2; j_call: TRBJ1-5; clone_size: few; cdr3_nt: TGTGCCAGCAGTCGGGGCGGGGATCAGCCCCAGCATTTT; cdr3_aa: CASSRGGDQPQHF
d_call: .; v_call: TRBV5-1; j_call: TRBJ2-3; clone_size: .; cdr3_nt: TGCGCCAGCAGCGCCCCGCGGGGAGGCACAGATACGCAGTATTTT; cdr3_aa: CASSAPRGGTDTQYF
d_call: .; v_call: TRBV20-1; j_call: TRBJ1-1; clone_size: .; cdr3_nt: TGCAGTGCTAGCTCCGGGGTTAGTGAAGCTTTCTTT; cdr3_aa: CSASSGVSEAFF
d_call: .; v_call: TRBV28; j_call: TRBJ2-7; clone_size: many; cdr3_nt: TGTGCCAGCAGTCATCGACAGTCCTACGAGCAGTACTTC; cdr3_aa: CASSHRQSYEQYF
d_call: .; v_call: TRBV27; j_call: TRBJ2-2; clone_size: many; cdr3_nt: TGTGCCAGCAGTTTCAGCACCGGGGAGCTGTTTTTT; cdr3_aa: CASSFSTGELFF
d_call: TRBD1; v_call: TRBV7-9; j_call: TRBJ2-5; clone_size: .; cdr3_nt: TGTGCCAGCAGCTTACCAGGGACAGGCCAAGAGACCCAGTACTTC; cdr3_aa: CASSLPGTGQETQYF
d_call: .; v_call: TRBV6-1; j_call: TRBJ1-5; clone_size: many; cdr3_nt: TGTGCCAGCGCAGGGTTTCAGCCCCAGCATTTT; cdr3_aa: CASAGFQPQHF
d_call: .; v_call: TRBV28; j_call: TRBJ2-7; clone_size: .; cdr3_nt: TGTGCCAGCAGTTCCGGGGCAGCACCCGAGCAGTACTTC; cdr3_aa: CASSSGAAPEQYF
d_call: TRBD1; v_call: TRBV5-1; j_call: TRBJ2-3; clone_size: many; cdr3_nt: TGCGCCAGCAGCTGGACAGGGGCTGACGATACGCAGTATTTT; cdr3_aa: CASSWTGADDTQYF
d_call: TRBD1; v_call: TRBV5-1; j_call: TRBJ2-2; clone_size: few; cdr3_nt: TGCGCCAGCAGCTCTACAGGGGCAAACACCGGGGAGCTGTTTTTT; cdr3_aa: CASSSTGANTGELFF
d_call: .; v_call: TRBV24-1; j_call: TRBJ1-1; clone_size: .; cdr3_nt: TGTGCCACCAGTGAGAAGAACACTGAAGCTTTCTTT; cdr3_aa: CATSEKNTEAFF
d_call: .; v_call: TRBV20-1; j_call: TRBJ2-7; clone_size: few; cdr3_nt: TGCAGTGCTAGAGGCCCCCTGTTTGCGGGCTTCTACGAGCAGTACTTC; cdr3_aa: CSARGPLFAGFYEQYF
d_call: TRBD2; v_call: TRBV7-2; j_call: TRBJ2-3; clone_size: .; cdr3_nt: TGTGCCAGCAGCTGGGCTAGCGGGATTACAGATACGCAGTATTTT; cdr3_aa: CASSWASGITDTQYF
d_call: .; v_call: TRBV19; j_call: TRBJ2-5; clone_size: few; cdr3_nt: TGTGCCAGTAGTCCCCTCGGGACCAAAGAGACCCAGTACTTC; cdr3_aa: CASSPLGTKETQYF
d_call: TRBD1; v_call: TRBV11-2; j_call: TRBJ1-1; clone_size: .; cdr3_nt: TGTGCCAGCAGCACAGCAGGGGGCTTTTCAGCTTTCTTT; cdr3_aa: CASSTAGGFSAFF
d_call: TRBD1; v_call: TRBV5-1; j_call: TRBJ2-1; clone_size: .; cdr3_nt: TGCGCCAGCAGCTCTTTAACAGGGGATGAGCAGTTCTTC; cdr3_aa: CASSSLTGDEQFF
d_call: .; v_call: TRBV9; j_call: TRBJ1-5; clone_size: few; cdr3_nt: TGTGCCAGCAGCGTAGCGTACAGGGATAGCAATCAGCCCCAGCATTTT; cdr3_aa: CASSVAYRDSNQPQHF
d_call: .; v_call: TRBV7-2; j_call: TRBJ1-6; clone_size: .; cdr3_nt: TGTGCCAGCAGCTGGGTGAATTCACCCCTCCACTTT; cdr3_aa: CASSWVNSPLHF
d_call: TRBD1; v_call: TRBV6-5; j_call: TRBJ1-5; clone_size: .; cdr3_nt: TGTGCCAGCAGTTATGGCACAGGGGGTTTTCGTGTGCGGCCCCAGCATTTT; cdr3_aa: CASSYGTGGFRVRPQHF
d_call: .; v_call: TRBV7-9; j_call: TRBJ1-6; clone_size: .; cdr3_nt: TGTGCCAGCAGCTTAGCCGCAGCTGATTCACCCCTCCACTTT; cdr3_aa: CASSLAAADSPLHF
d_call: TRBD1; v_call: TRBV2; j_call: TRBJ1-5; clone_size: .; cdr3_nt: TGTGCCAGCAGTGAGGCAGGGGGCGAAGTTCAGCCCCAGCATTTT; cdr3_aa: CASSEAGGEVQPQHF
d_call: .; v_call: TRBV19; j_call: TRBJ2-5; clone_size: .; cdr3_nt: TGTGCCAGTAGTATATGGACGGACGTCGAGACCCAGTACTTC; cdr3_aa: CASSIWTDVETQYF
d_call: TRBD2; v_call: TRBV5-1; j_call: TRBJ2-2; clone_size: few; cdr3_nt: TGCGCCAGCAGCTACGATCCCGGGACTAGCAGCACCGGGGAGCTGTTTTTT; cdr3_aa: CASSYDPGTSSTGELFF
d_call: .; v_call: TRBV3-1; j_call: TRBJ2-7; clone_size: .; cdr3_nt: TGTGCCAGCAGCCACGACAGTTTTGTGATCGGCGAGCAGTACTTC; cdr3_aa: CASSHDSFVIGEQYF
d_call: .; v_call: TRBV7-2; j_call: TRBJ2-3; clone_size: few; cdr3_nt: TGTGCCAGCAGCGTCCCCTTTTTGGGCGCTAGCACAGATACGCAGTATTTT; cdr3_aa: CASSVPFLGASTDTQYF
d_call: .; v_call: TRBV2; j_call: TRBJ1-2; clone_size: .; cdr3_nt: TGTGCCAGCATTACAGGGCAGGTTGGCTATGGCTACACCTTC; cdr3_aa: CASITGQVGYGYTF
d_call: .; v_call: TRBV30; j_call: TRBJ1-1; clone_size: many; cdr3_nt: TGTGCCTGGAGTTTCGGACGGAAGAACACTGAAGCTTTCTTT; cdr3_aa: CAWSFGRKNTEAFF
d_call: .; v_call: TRBV11-1; j_call: TRBJ2-5; clone_size: few; cdr3_nt: TGTGCCAGCAGCCTAGGACAGTCCGGACAAGAGACCCAGTACTTC; cdr3_aa: CASSLGQSGQETQYF